The 23 T cell receptor beta chains listed next were all sequenced from one sample in a study of blood T cell repertoires in COVID-19. Data came from immunoSEQ multiplex PCR; TCRdb stores just in-frame clones and leaves some out. Among over 90,000 clones, about nine tenths were seen once, and the ten largest hold 3% to 4%. The sequenced material came from peripheral blood. The receptors here all came from a woman in her 70s with acute or convalescent COVID-19.

This clone has just one count. The rearrangement joins TRBV28 to TRBJ1-2; 10 positions agree with TRBD1. The CDR3 has 16 amino acids. V lost 5 bases and J lost 4; bases outside the gene matches: 10. CDR1 and CDR2 from the germline V gene are MDHEN and SYDVKM. CDR3 residues: CASSDQGQGLRYGYTF. CDR3 DNA: TGTGCCAGCAGTGACCAGGGACAGGGGCTGCGCTATGGCTACACCTTC.

The V and J genes are TRBV5-4 and TRBJ2-5; 10 nucleotides align to TRBD2. This CDR3 spans 15 amino acids. Germline values: CDR1 SGHNT, CDR2 YYREEE (reference sequence). With 4 bases clipped from V and 5 bases from J, the junction kept 8 bases outside the gene matches. The CDR3 nucleotides are TGTGCCAGCAGCGCGAGCGGGGGGGCTGGGGAGACCCAGTACTTC. Its translation is CASSASGGAGETQYF.

This clone was detected only a few times. The gene calls are TRBV19 and TRBJ1-2, with D perhaps matching TRBD1 (5 bases). V lost 1 base and J 4 bases, leaving 13 bases between the germline ends. Germline V gene lookup returns CDR1 LNHDA and CDR2 SQIVND (reference sequence). The CDR3 has 15 residues. CDR3 sequence: CASSIGWGSGYGYTF. The CDR3 bases are TGTGCCAGTAGTATAGGGTGGGGCTCCGGCTATGGCTACACCTTC.

The V call is TRBV5-1, the J call TRBJ1-2; 9 bases align to TRBD1. This CDR3 contains 17 residues. CDR1 is SGHRS, CDR2 YFSETQ, per germline. J lost 3 bases, V lost 1 base, and 10 bases had no gene match. The CDR3 DNA reads as TGCGCCAGCAGCTTGATCATCACAGGGGGCGCCGACTATGGCTACACCTTC. Residues: CASSLIITGGADYGYTF.

The genes are TRBV18 and TRBJ1-2; 8 bases align to TRBD1. V was pared by 2 bases and J by 3 bases, with 5 bases of the junction left unmatched. CDR1 KGHSH and CDR2 LQKENI come from the germline V gene. This CDR3 contains 15 residues. CDR3 in DNA: TGTGCCAGCTCACCATCAGGACAGGGAGACTATGGCTACACCTTC. This translates into CASSPSGQGDYGYTF.

This clone was observed a single time. The chain joins TRBV11-3 to TRBJ2-1, with 7 bases matching TRBD2. The CDR3 length is 16 residues. Germline V gene data show CDR1 as SGHNT and CDR2 as YENEEA. Trimming cost V 5 bases and J 12 bases; bases outside gene matches: 19. In DNA, the CDR3 is TGTGCCAGCAGCGGAGACCGGGACTACGCTCTCGTGGGGCAGTTCTTC. As protein: CASSGDRDYALVGQFF.

The CDR3 DNA reads TGTGCCAGCAGTCTCAGTCTTGGGGCTCTGTTTTTT. It codes for CASSLSLGALFF. The genes are TRBV28 and TRBJ1-4, with a weak D call TRBD1 (5 bases). This CDR3 region has 12 residues. Trimming took off 5 bases at V and 14 bases at J, with 15 bases between the two ends. CDR1 is MDHEN and CDR2 is SYDVKM in the germline V gene. Looking up the rest from reference TRBV28 and TRBJ1-4 gives the full variable domain: DVKVTQSSRYLVKRTGEKVFLECVQDMDHENMFWYRQDPGLGLRLIYFSYDVKMKEKGDIPEGYSVSREKKERFSLILESASTNQTSMYLCASSLSLGALFFGSGTQLSVL.

V is TRBV19 and J is TRBJ1-6; a possible D gene is TRBD1 (5 bases). CDR1 and CDR2 from the germline V gene are LNHDA and SQIVND (reference sequence). There are 17 residues in the CDR3. Trimming took off 9 bases at V and 0 bases at J, with 18 bases between the two ends. CDR3 coding DNA: TGTGCCAGGACGTTAAGGGGTCAGAGCTCCTATAATTCACCCCTCCACTTT. Translated, it gives CARTLRGQSSYNSPLHF.

This chain uses TRBV7-2 with TRBJ2-5; TRBD1 matches 9 bases. CDR3 size: 15 residues. V lost 4 bases, J lost 4 bases, and 7 bases stayed unmatched. Germline lookup yields CDR1 SGHTA and CDR2 FQGNSA. This chain's CDR3 is CASSSNRGQGETQYF. The DNA for the CDR3 is TGTGCCAGCAGCTCCAACAGGGGGCAGGGAGAGACCCAGTACTTC.

V and J are TRBV6-6 and TRBJ1-6, with D possibly matching TRBD1 (6 bases). V was pared by 2 bases and J by 6 bases, with 14 bases between. Germline lookup yields CDR1 MNHNY and CDR2 SVGAGI (reference sequence). The CDR3 consists of 16 residues. The CDR3 DNA sequence: TGTGCCAGCAGTTACCAGGGACATCATACTAATTCACCCCTCCACTTT. It encodes CASSYQGHHTNSPLHF.

The genes are TRBV4-1 and TRBJ2-5, with TRBD2 matching over 15 bases. CDR3 length equals 18 residues. Germline-derived CDR1 and CDR2 are MGHRA and YSYEKL. V shed 1 base and J 5 bases; nucleotides not matched to a gene: 8. CDR3 residues: CASSQVQGLAGGRETQYF. The CDR3 DNA is TGCGCCAGCAGCCAAGTGCAGGGACTAGCGGGGGGCCGGGAGACCCAGTACTTC.

The rearrangement joins TRBV28 to TRBJ2-2; 7 nucleotides align to TRBD2. The J segment lost 2 bases and the V segment lost 6 bases, leaving 6 bases of the junction unmatched. This CDR3 has 15 amino acids. Germline loops: CDR1 MDHEN, CDR2 SYDVKM. The CDR3 DNA reads as TGTGCCAGCAGCCGACTAGCCCCAAACACCGGGGAGCTGTTTTTT. The encoded protein is CASSRLAPNTGELFF. Full variable domain (rest looked up from reference TRBV28 and TRBJ2-2): DVKVTQSSRYLVKRTGEKVFLECVQDMDHENMFWYRQDPGLGLRLIYFSYDVKMKEKGDIPEGYSVSREKKERFSLILESASTNQTSMYLCASSRLAPNTGELFFGEGSRLTVL.

This rearrangement joins TRBV5-4 to TRBJ1-4; 8 bases are a match to TRBD1. J lost 5 bases, V lost 4 bases, and 13 bases had no gene match. The V gene's germline CDR1 is SGHNT and CDR2 YYREEE (reference sequence). This CDR3 is built from 17 residues. CDR3 coding DNA: TGTGCCAGCAGCGGGAGGACAGGGCTGGGGGGGAATGAAAAACTGTTTTTT. It yields the protein CASSGRTGLGGNEKLFF.

This chain joins TRBV28 and TRBJ1-3, with D perhaps matching TRBD1 (5 bases). Germline CDR1 is MDHEN and CDR2 is SYDVKM. Trimming cost V 5 bases and J 4 bases, with 12 bases left between them. This CDR3 spans 14 amino acids. The CDR3 coding sequence is TGTGCCAGCAGTACCCCAGGGCTCGGAAACACCATATATTTT. Protein: CASSTPGLGNTIYF.

This chain connects TRBV7-9 to TRBJ1-1, with D perhaps matching TRBD1 (5 bases). The CDR3 runs 14 residues. Germline CDR1 reads SEHNR; CDR2 reads FQNEAQ (reference sequence). Trimming stripped 4 bases from V and 1 base from J, with 10 bases between. CDR3 nucleotide sequence: TGTGCCAGCAGCTCAGGGTGGGCGAACACTGAAGCTTTCTTT. Encoded protein: CASSSGWANTEAFF.

The chain links TRBV11-2 to TRBJ1-4, with unresolved D. CDR1 and CDR2 (germline): SGHAT, FQNNGV. The CDR3 consists of 13 residues. V lost 1 base and J 5 bases, leaving 5 bases between the germline ends. This CDR3 is CASSLVQNEKLFF. The CDR3 DNA is TGTGCCAGCAGCTTAGTCCAAAATGAAAAACTGTTTTTT.

Only one count was recorded for this clone. The rearrangement joins TRBV7-9 to TRBJ2-7; 7 bases agree with TRBD1. Germline V CDR1 and CDR2: SEHNR, FQNEAQ (reference sequence). The CDR3 runs to 17 residues. V lost 0 bases, J lost 0 bases, and 8 bases stayed unmatched. In DNA, the CDR3 is TGTGCCAGCAGCTTAGCCTCGACAGGGCCCAGCTCCTACGAGCAGTACTTC. It is translated as CASSLASTGPSSYEQYF.

The V and J genes are TRBV4-1 and TRBJ1-4; possible D gene TRBD1, 5 bases. V was shortened by 7 bases and J by 5 bases, with 17 bases between the two germline ends. The length of the CDR3 is 15 residues. CDR1 and CDR2 (germline): MGHRA, YSYEKL. For the CDR3, the DNA is TGCGCCAGCAAAGGGTCCGGGGGGGGAAATGAAAAACTGTTTTTT. Protein product: CASKGSGGGNEKLFF.

The genes are TRBV3-1 (or the pseudogene TRBV3-2) and TRBJ2-5; possibly TRBD2 for D (6 bases). V lost 1 base and J lost 4, with 10 bases in between. This CDR3 region has 14 residues. Germline-derived CDR1 and CDR2 are LGHDT and YNNKEL (reference sequence). The CDR3 loop is CASSQAAGRETQYF. CDR3 nucleotides: TGTGCCAGCAGCCAAGCCGCGGGACGAGAGACCCAGTACTTC.

The gene calls are TRBV4-1 and TRBJ2-5; the match to TRBD1 covers 7 bases. Germline CDR1 is MGHRA and CDR2 is YSYEKL. Trimming removed 5 bases from V and 5 bases from J; junction bases left unmatched: 11. The CDR3 runs 15 residues. CDR3 nucleotides: TGCGCCAGCAGCTCGCACAGAGACAGGGTTGAGACCCAGTACTTC. Its protein is CASSSHRDRVETQYF.

The chain is built from TRBV6-5 and TRBJ2-1, with 11 bases aligning to TRBD2. After removal of 6 bases from V and 6 bases from J, the junction contained 7 bases not matched to a gene. Germline CDR1 reads MNHEY; CDR2 reads SVGAGI. The CDR3 is 15 residues long. The CDR3 bases are TGTGCCAGCAGGGCTGGGACTAGCGGCGGCAATGAGCAGTTCTTC. It yields the protein CASRAGTSGGNEQFF.

The V and J genes are TRBV6-5 and TRBJ1-2; D perhaps matches TRBD1 (5 bases). V lost 3 bases and J 4 bases, leaving 9 bases between the germline ends. Germline CDR1 is MNHEY and CDR2 is SVGAGI. This CDR3 has 13 amino acids. The CDR3 protein is CASSYKGAYGYTF. The CDR3, as DNA: TGTGCCAGCAGTTATAAAGGGGCCTATGGCTACACCTTC.

J is TRBJ2-2 and V is TRBV11-2, with TRBD1 identical over 9 bases. Looked up from germline, CDR1 is SGHAT and CDR2 is FQNNGV. This CDR3 region has 17 residues. With V trimmed by 0 bases and J by 4 bases, 6 bases remained unmatched. For the CDR3, the DNA is TGTGCCAGCAGCTTAGATCTTAGGACAGGGGCCACCGGGGAGCTGTTTTTT. It encodes CASSLDLRTGATGELFF.